This TCR beta chain was sequenced in a study of blood T cells in healthy people across ages. This CDR3 has 19 residues. Through a sample-barcoded 5' primer and a J-beta primer mix, a second PCR was run for roughly 6 to 12 cycles. TCRdb redid the calling of the 5' RACE reads with MiXCR, one entry per CDR3 protein. The sample has roughly 900,000 distinct CDR3 sequences; about 48% are singletons. The specimen sequenced was blood. This clonotype was obtained from a man younger than 45 in good health. The chain has TRBV21-1 and TRBJ1-2; TRBD1, the table's D call, lacks a check against the DNA. TRBV21-1 is reported as a pseudogene. This CDR3 is CASSKTIQGAKYSHYGYTF. In DNA form, the CDR3 reads TGTGCCAGCAGCAAAACTATACAGGGGGCGAAGTATTCACACTATGGCTACACCTTC.